This TCR beta chain was identified during a study of blood T cells in healthy people across ages. This clonotype was seen once. Every sample yielded at least 7 million isolated PBMCs. V gave up 0 bases and J gave up 5 bases, with 9 bases separating them. Germline CDR1 and CDR2: LGHDT and YNNKEL (reference sequence). The CDR3 loop spans 14 amino acids. The second PCR ran about 6 to 11 cycles with a sample-barcoded 5' primer and J-beta primers. Each cDNA molecule was tagged by a template-switch adaptor with 12 random nucleotides. TCRdb called the 5' RACE reads again in MiXCR, with one record for every CDR3 protein. The data show 450,000 to 600,000 distinct CDR3 sequences, with roughly a quarter seen just once and 3% to 4.5% held by the top ten. Separately, the same data were catalogued under a study of T cells of mothers and their children. That work adds: Not a single persistent microchimeric T cell clone was detected.

This clonotype originated in a boy between 2 and 10 years old in good health. Input material: blood. The chain recombines TRBV3-1 with TRBJ2-3, with D hard to call. The CDR3: CASSQEGWRDTQYF. The CDR3 nucleotides are TGTGCCAGCAGCCAAGAAGGATGGAGAGATACGCAGTATTTT.